What follows describes a single T cell receptor beta chain. This entry is derived from a study of blood T cell repertoires in COVID-19. Study overall: PBMCs, B-cell-depleted T cells, or T cells were the source of the cDNA or gDNA that made up the material.

Participants spanned ages 18 to 89 years and resided in some 22 US areas. Clinical history as reported by participants underpinned cohort assignment. The V and J ends lost 2 bases and 8 bases respectively, with 13 bases between them. This CDR3 comprises 15 residues. The germline gives CDR1 SGHTA, CDR2 FQGTGA. Original processing notes: Reference gene primers were amplified, and this amplification served to estimate nucleated cell counts. The repertoire was sequenced with immunoSEQ multiplex PCR; TCRdb's copy has only in-frame clones and lacks some. For V, J and clone size, that table is used; D and trimming come from the DNA. The profile shows roughly 200,000 clones, roughly nine tenths of them singletons.

The chain has TRBV7-3 and TRBJ1-6, with D unclear. The sample comprised PBMCs or T cells enriched from blood (not recorded which). This TCR was sampled from a woman in her 30s with acute COVID-19. As DNA, the CDR3 is TGTGCCAGCAGCTTATCTGGCCGATCGCATTCACCCCTCCACTTT. Encoded protein: CASSLSGRSHSPLHF.